The next 30 T cell receptor beta chains were all read from a single sample in a study of a mutant IDH1 vaccine in newly diagnosed glioma. No cognate antigen is known for these TCRs. The method was immunoSEQ multiplex PCR; TCRdb's version includes in-frame clones alone and lacks a portion of them. The sample carries under 60,000 clones, 76% recorded once. Time point given: week 35, safety follow-up. Each vaccine dose was 300 ug of mutant IDH1 20-mer peptide, with topical imiquimod. The sample in question was PBMCs, obtained from a glioma patient whose treatment included an IDH1 peptide vaccine. The source of these receptors is a man aged 40-49 years with glioma.

V gene TRBV12-5 combines with J gene TRBJ2-1; 8 bases are shared with TRBD1. Looked up from germline, CDR1 is LGHNT and CDR2 is FRNRAP. CDR3 length: 16 residues. J was trimmed by 9 bases and V by 0 bases; bases with no gene match: 10. CDR3 sequence (DNA): TGTGCTAGTGGTTTGGTACTATCCAGGGGGCTAACTGAGCAGTTCTTC. Translation gives CASGLVLSRGLTEQFF.

The V and J genes are TRBV6-5 and TRBJ2-7; 8 bases match TRBD2. V lost 6 bases, J lost 5 bases, and 12 bases stayed unmatched. The CDR3 totals 15 residues. CDR1 and CDR2 from the germline V gene are MNHEY and SVGAGI. CDR3 sequence reads: CASRWGERELHEQYF. CDR3 sequence (DNA): TGTGCCAGCAGATGGGGGGAGCGGGAGCTCCACGAGCAGTACTTC.

The chain's CDR3 is CASSQILRYNEQFF. CDR3 bases: TGTGCCAGCAGCCAAATTCTACGATACAATGAGCAGTTCTTC. The rearrangement links TRBV14 to TRBJ2-1; D remains unclear. V dropped 2 bases and J dropped 4 bases, with 9 bases sitting between them. Germline CDR1 reads SGHDN; CDR2 reads FVKESK. This CDR3 region has 14 residues.

The chain carries TRBV4-1 and TRBJ2-6, with D possibly being TRBD1 or TRBD2 (7 bases each). Germline V CDR1 and CDR2: MGHRA, YSYEKL. Trimming left V 1 base short and J 4 bases short, with 20 bases between. CDR3 length: 19 residues. The CDR3 sequence: CASSQGGRGRTSGANVLTF. The CDR3 DNA reads as TGCGCCAGCAGCCAAGGTGGGAGGGGGCGTACTTCCGGGGCCAACGTCCTGACTTTC.

V usage is TRBV7-2 and J usage is TRBJ2-7; D unresolved. The length of the CDR3 is 13 residues. Between the trimmed V and J ends, which lost 0 bases and 0 bases, there was a span of 3 bases. The germline V gene has CDR1 SGHTA and CDR2 FQGNSA. CDR3 nucleotide sequence: TGTGCCAGCAGCTTAGCGCACTCCTACGAGCAGTACGTC. Translation: CASSLAHSYEQYV.

The rearrangement uses TRBV4-3 and TRBJ2-1; D is unclear. Germline V gives CDR1 LGHNA, CDR2 YSLEER. This CDR3 comprises 14 residues. Trimming took 0 bases from V and 1 from J, leaving 4 bases between them. CDR3: CASSQDISYNEQFF. The CDR3 nucleotides read TGCGCCAGCAGCCAAGATATATCCTACAATGAGCAGTTCTTC.

V is TRBV28 and J is TRBJ1-2, with D unclear. This CDR3 region has 12 residues. In germline, CDR1 is MDHEN, CDR2 SYDVKM. The V gene lost 1 base and the J gene lost 8 bases, with 8 bases spanning the gap. DNA of the CDR3: TGTGCCAGCAGTTTATTACCCAGCGGCTACACCTTC. Amino acids: CASSLLPSGYTF.

The V call is TRBV9, the J call TRBJ2-3; TRBD2 might be the D (5 bases). This CDR3 region has 14 residues. V was shortened by 10 bases and J by 1 base, with 16 bases between the two germline ends. Looked up from germline, CDR1 is SGDLS and CDR2 is YYNGEE. CDR3 DNA: TGTGCCCGAATTCTTAGCGTACGCACAGATACGCAGTATTTT. Translated, it gives CARILSVRTDTQYF.

This clone was found a few times. V is TRBV7-8 and J is TRBJ1-1, with TRBD1 identical over 7 bases. Trimming at V came to 4 bases and at J to 3 bases, leaving 5 bases not matched to a gene. CDR3 length equals 14 residues. Germline CDR1 and CDR2: SGHVS and FQNEAQ. DNA of the CDR3: TGTGCCAGCAGCTCCGGACAGGATTACACTGAAGCTTTCTTT. This gives the protein CASSSGQDYTEAFF.

V is TRBV2 and J is TRBJ1-5; 7 bases align to TRBD1. V was clipped by 6 bases and J by 4 bases; unmatched bases: 6. Germline assignment: CDR1 SNHLY and CDR2 FYNNEI. The CDR3 is 14 amino acids. CDR3 sequence reads: CASSSTGKNQPQHF. The CDR3 DNA sequence: TGTGCCAGCAGCTCGACAGGGAAAAATCAGCCCCAGCATTTT. Drawing the rest from reference TRBV2 and TRBJ1-5, the complete variable domain is EPEVTQTPSHQVTQMGQEVILRCVPISNHLYFYWYRQILGQKVEFLVSFYNNEISEKSEIFDDQFSVERPDGSNFTLKIRSTKLEDSAMYFCASSSTGKNQPQHFGDGTRLSIL.

CDR3 residues: CASSPGHYPTYEQYV. CDR3 nucleotides: TGTGCCAGCAGTCCTGGTCACTACCCGACCTACGAGCAGTACGTC. V usage is TRBV6-5 and J usage is TRBJ2-7; D is unclear. In germline, CDR1 is MNHEY, CDR2 SVGAGI. V was pared by 5 bases and J by 2 bases, with 16 bases between. This CDR3 comprises 15 residues.

V is TRBV11-3 and J is TRBJ2-1; 12 bases line up with TRBD2. CDR3 length: 16 residues. J was trimmed by 6 bases and V by 5 bases; bases with no gene match: 8. The germline V gene encodes CDR1 SGHNT and CDR2 YENEEA. CDR3 amino acids: CASSKGTSGRSNEQFF. The CDR3 nucleotides read TGTGCCAGCAGCAAGGGAACTAGCGGGAGGAGCAATGAGCAGTTCTTC.

This clone was seen only once. CDR3 amino acids: CAWSAGGDYGYTF. The CDR3 DNA is TGTGCCTGGAGTGCTGGGGGCGACTATGGCTACACCTTC. The chain has TRBV30 and TRBJ1-2; the D gene is possibly TRBD1 (6 bases). The V and J ends lost 1 base and 3 bases respectively, with 9 bases between them. The CDR3 loop spans 13 amino acids. Germline V gene lookup returns CDR1 GTSNPN and CDR2 SVGIG (reference sequence).

The count of this clone is one. The V gene is TRBV7-8, the J gene TRBJ1-6; 10 nucleotides align to TRBD1. The CDR3 is 16 residues long. Germline CDR1 SGHVS, CDR2 FQNEAQ. After removal of 5 bases from V and 7 bases from J, the junction contained 8 bases not matched to a gene. The CDR3 is CASSPTGGRGNSPLHF. CDR3 coding DNA: TGTGCCAGCAGCCCGACAGGGGGCAGGGGGAATTCACCCCTCCACTTT.

This clone was picked up a small number of times. This chain uses TRBV29-1 with TRBJ2-1, with D perhaps matching TRBD1 or TRBD2 (5 bases each). Germline loops: CDR1 SQVTM, CDR2 ANQGSEA. V was pared by 3 bases and J by 7 bases, with 13 bases between. This CDR3 is built from 13 residues. CDR3 sequence: CSVDGATGNEQFF. CDR3 nucleotide sequence: TGCAGCGTTGATGGGGCTACGGGGAATGAGCAGTTCTTC.

The V call is TRBV7-7, the J call TRBJ1-4; D gene ambiguous. V was shortened by 0 bases and J by 6 bases, with 14 bases between the two germline ends. CDR3 length equals 16 residues. CDR1 SSHAT and CDR2 FNYEAQ come from the germline V gene (reference sequence). The CDR3, as DNA: TGTGCCAGCAGCTTAGCGCGGAGGTTTGGGGATGAAAAACTGTTTTTT. Amino acids: CASSLARRFGDEKLFF.

The table lists this clone with a few counts. This chain's CDR3 is CASSSLVSGNTIYF. The CDR3 region has the DNA TGCGCCAGCAGCTCGCTGGTCTCTGGAAACACCATATATTTT. V is TRBV4-1 and J is TRBJ1-3; D is unresolved. CDR3 length: 14 residues. The germline gives CDR1 MGHRA, CDR2 YSYEKL. Trimming cost V 5 bases and J 0 bases, with 8 bases left between them.

CDR3 sequence: CATSDSNGYTF. Written as DNA, the CDR3 is TGTGCCACCAGCGACTCAAATGGCTACACCTTC. The chain uses TRBV15 and TRBJ1-2; no definite D call. CDR1 is LNHNV, CDR2 YYDKDF, per germline (reference sequence). This CDR3 spans 11 amino acids. V shed 5 bases and J shed 6 bases, with 7 bases lying between them. The variable domain in full, with the rest retrieved from reference TRBV15 and TRBJ1-2, is DAMVIQNPRYQVTQFGKPVTLSCSQTLNHNVMYWYQQKSSQAPKLLFHYYDKDFNNEADTPDNFQSRRPNTSFCFLDIRSPGLGDTAMYLCATSDSNGYTFGSGTRLTVV.

V usage is TRBV10-2 and J usage is TRBJ1-2; tentatively, D is TRBD1 (5 bases). There are 13 residues in the CDR3. Trimming removed 10 bases from V and 2 bases from J, with 14 bases in between. Germline V lookup: CDR1 WSHSY, CDR2 SAAADI. The CDR3 spells CATNPGGNYGYTF. In DNA, the CDR3 is TGCGCCACCAACCCTGGGGGGAACTATGGCTACACCTTC.

The rearrangement uses TRBV7-2 and TRBJ2-5; a weak D match, TRBD2 (6 bases). The CDR3 runs 15 residues. V was trimmed by 1 base and J by 3 bases, leaving 12 bases between them. CDR1 is SGHTA, CDR2 FQGNSA, per germline. The CDR3, as DNA: TGTGCCAGCAGCTTAGACTTGCGGGGAAAAGAGACCCAGTACTTC. It specifies CASSLDLRGKETQYF. Variable domain in full (rest from reference TRBV7-2 and TRBJ2-5): GAGVSQSPSNKVTEKGKDVELRCDPISGHTALYWYRQSLGQGLEFLIYFQGNSAPDKSGLPSDRFSAERTGGSVSTLTIQRTQQEDSAVYLCASSLDLRGKETQYFGPGTRLLVL.

DNA for the CDR3: TGTGCCAGCAGCTTAGGAGTCGCGGGAGATGAGCAGTTCTTC. Encoded protein: CASSLGVAGDEQFF. The V call is TRBV11-2, the J call TRBJ2-1; TRBD2 matches 7 bases. CDR3 length equals 14 residues. V was clipped by 1 base and J by 8 bases; unmatched bases: 5. Germline CDR1 is SGHAT and CDR2 is FQNNGV.

This clone was counted between two and nine times. This chain joins TRBV6-6 and TRBJ2-3; 11 bases are shared with TRBD2. V lost 6 bases, J lost 1 base, and 3 bases stayed unmatched. Germline V gene data show CDR1 as MNHNY and CDR2 as SVGAGI (reference sequence). The CDR3 totals 15 residues. DNA of the CDR3: TGTGCCAGCAGATCGGGACTAGCGGGCACAGATACGCAGTATTTT. Its translation is CASRSGLAGTDTQYF.

V is TRBV7-6 and J is TRBJ2-5; tentative D call: TRBD2 (6 bases). The V gene lost 4 bases and the J gene lost 5 bases, with 17 bases spanning the gap. The germline gives CDR1 SGHVS, CDR2 FNYEAQ. The CDR3 loop spans 15 amino acids. This chain's CDR3 is CASSSGRLVPETQYF. The CDR3 region has the DNA TGTGCCAGCAGCTCAGGAAGACTAGTACCGGAGACCCAGTACTTC. Together with reference TRBV7-6 and TRBJ2-5, the CDR3 gives the full variable domain: GAGVSQSPRYKVTKRGQDVALRCDPISGHVSLYWYRQALGQGPEFLTYFNYEAQQDKSGLPNDRFSAERPEGSISTLTIQRTEQRDSAMYRCASSSGRLVPETQYFGPGTRLLVL.

The V call is TRBV5-1, the J call TRBJ2-1; TRBD2 matches at 7 bases. The length of the CDR3 is 13 residues. The J segment lost 3 bases and the V segment lost 7 bases, leaving 4 bases of the junction unmatched. Germline CDR1 SGHRS, CDR2 YFSETQ. The DNA of the CDR3 is TGCGCCAGCGCGGGAGTACACTACAATGAGCAGTTCTTC. This codes for CASAGVHYNEQFF.

The chain employs TRBV21-1 and TRBJ2-5. TRBV21-1 is shown as a pseudogene. The CDR3 totals 20 residues. The CDR3, as DNA: TGTGCCAGCAGCAAAGCGCTTGATAGTTGGGGGGCGCGAGGGGTTGGGACCCAGTACTTC. Encoded protein: CASSKALDSWGARGVGTQYF.

The chain is built from TRBV6-1 and TRBJ2-2; D not certain. The CDR3 loop spans 13 amino acids. Per the germline V gene, CDR1 is MNHNS and CDR2 is SASEGT. V lost 7 bases to trimming and J lost 6 bases, with 12 bases between them. The CDR3 sequence: CASTPWDAGELFF. The CDR3 nucleotides read TGTGCCAGCACCCCGTGGGATGCCGGGGAGCTGTTTTTT.

The chain couples TRBV6-5 to TRBJ2-3; D gene unclear. V shed 6 bases and J shed 1 base, with 8 bases lying between them. This CDR3 comprises 13 residues. Germline-derived CDR1 and CDR2 are MNHEY and SVGAGI. Here the CDR3 reads CASSWRRTDTQYF. CDR3 sequence (DNA): TGTGCCAGCAGCTGGCGCCGCACAGATACGCAGTATTTT.

This clone was detected only a few times. The chain carries TRBV19 and TRBJ1-5, with D tentatively TRBD1 (5 bases). This CDR3 spans 16 amino acids. The germline V gene has CDR1 LNHDA and CDR2 SQIVND (reference sequence). Trimming shortened V by 0 bases and J by 3 bases, and 12 bases separated the two germline ends. Written as DNA, the CDR3 is TGTGCCAGTAGTATAGACCCCCGACAGTCCAATCAGCCCCAGCATTTT. Encoded protein: CASSIDPRQSNQPQHF.

This clone was recorded at least ten times. This chain joins TRBV29-1 and TRBJ1-1; 8 bases are a match to TRBD1. The CDR3 is made up of 15 amino acids. With 3 bases clipped from V and 5 bases from J, the junction kept 11 bases outside the gene matches. Germline CDR1 and CDR2: SQVTM and ANQGSEA. CDR3 sequence reads: CSVDALDRGGTEAFF. Written as DNA, the CDR3 is TGCAGCGTTGATGCCTTAGACAGGGGTGGAACTGAAGCTTTCTTT. The complete variable domain, with remaining parts taken from reference TRBV29-1 and TRBJ1-1, reads SAVISQKPSRDICQRGTSLTIQCQVDSQVTMMFWYRQQPGQSLTLIATANQGSEATYESGFVIDKFPISRPNLTFSTLTVSNMSPEDSSIYLCSVDALDRGGTEAFFGQGTRLTVV.

This clone was seen just once. The chain is built from TRBV5-1 and TRBJ1-2, with D unclear. Deletions cut 0 bases from V and 4 bases from J, with 7 bases between. CDR3 length equals 13 residues. From germline, CDR1 is SGHRS and CDR2 YFSETQ. CDR3 protein: CASSLGRIYGYTF. For the CDR3, the DNA is TGCGCCAGCAGCTTGGGACGGATCTATGGCTACACCTTC.